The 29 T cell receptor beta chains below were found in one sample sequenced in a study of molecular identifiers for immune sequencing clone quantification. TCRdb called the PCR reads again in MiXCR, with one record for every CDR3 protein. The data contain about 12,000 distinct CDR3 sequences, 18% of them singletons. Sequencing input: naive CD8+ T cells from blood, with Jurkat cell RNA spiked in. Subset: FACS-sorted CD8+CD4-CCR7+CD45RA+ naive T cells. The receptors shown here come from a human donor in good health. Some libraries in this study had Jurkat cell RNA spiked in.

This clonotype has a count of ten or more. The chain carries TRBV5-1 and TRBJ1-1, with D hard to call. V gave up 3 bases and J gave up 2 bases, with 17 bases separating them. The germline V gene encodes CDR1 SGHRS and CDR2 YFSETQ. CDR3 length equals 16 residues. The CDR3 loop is CASSSGDGLRNTEAFF. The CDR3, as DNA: TGCGCCAGCAGCTCTGGGGATGGACTGAGAAACACTGAAGCTTTCTTT.

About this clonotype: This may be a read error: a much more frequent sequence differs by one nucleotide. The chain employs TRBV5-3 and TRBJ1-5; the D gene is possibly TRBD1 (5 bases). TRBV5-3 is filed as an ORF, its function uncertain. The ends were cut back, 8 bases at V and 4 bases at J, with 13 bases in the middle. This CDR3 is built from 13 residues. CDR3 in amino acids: CASGLEGNQPQHF. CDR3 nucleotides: TGTGCCAGCGGCTTGGAGGGGAATCAGCCCCAGCATTTT.

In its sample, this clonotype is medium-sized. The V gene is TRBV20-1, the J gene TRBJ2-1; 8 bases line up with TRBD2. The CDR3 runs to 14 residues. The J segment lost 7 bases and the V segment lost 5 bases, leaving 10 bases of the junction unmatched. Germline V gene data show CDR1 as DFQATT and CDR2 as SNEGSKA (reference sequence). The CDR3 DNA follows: TGCAGTGCTCATAGCGGGATCTTTACGAATGAGCAGTTCTTC. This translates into CSAHSGIFTNEQFF.

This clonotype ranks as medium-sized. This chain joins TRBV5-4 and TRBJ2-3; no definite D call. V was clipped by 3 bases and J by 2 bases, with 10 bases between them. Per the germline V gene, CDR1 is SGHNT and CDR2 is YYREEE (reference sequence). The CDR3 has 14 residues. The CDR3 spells CASSSLENTDTQYF. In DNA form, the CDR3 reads TGTGCCAGCAGCTCCTTGGAGAACACAGATACGCAGTATTTT. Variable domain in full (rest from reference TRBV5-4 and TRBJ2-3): ETGVTQSPTHLIKTRGQQVTLRCSSQSGHNTVSWYQQALGQGPQFIFQYYREEENGRGNFPPRFSGLQFPNYSSELNVNALELDDSALYLCASSSLENTDTQYFGPGTRLTVL.

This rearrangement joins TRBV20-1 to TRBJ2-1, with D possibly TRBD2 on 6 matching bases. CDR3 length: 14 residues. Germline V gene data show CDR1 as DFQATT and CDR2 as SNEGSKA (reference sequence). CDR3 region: CTKRLAVGYNEQFF. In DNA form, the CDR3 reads TGCACGAAGAGATTAGCGGTGGGTTACAATGAGCAGTTCTTC.

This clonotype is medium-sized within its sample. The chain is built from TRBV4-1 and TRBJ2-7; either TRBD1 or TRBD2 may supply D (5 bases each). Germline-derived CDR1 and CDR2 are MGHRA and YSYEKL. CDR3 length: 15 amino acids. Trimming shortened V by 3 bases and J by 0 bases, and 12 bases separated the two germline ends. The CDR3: CASSHRDDSSYEQYF. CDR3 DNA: TGCGCCAGCAGCCACCGGGACGATAGCTCCTACGAGCAGTACTTC.

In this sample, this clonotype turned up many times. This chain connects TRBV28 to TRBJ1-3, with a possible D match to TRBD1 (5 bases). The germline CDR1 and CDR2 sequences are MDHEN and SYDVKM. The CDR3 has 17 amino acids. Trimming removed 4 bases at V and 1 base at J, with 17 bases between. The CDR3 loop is CASSSPLGDSSGNTIYF. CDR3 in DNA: TGTGCCAGCAGTTCCCCGCTGGGGGACTCTTCTGGAAACACCATATATTTT.

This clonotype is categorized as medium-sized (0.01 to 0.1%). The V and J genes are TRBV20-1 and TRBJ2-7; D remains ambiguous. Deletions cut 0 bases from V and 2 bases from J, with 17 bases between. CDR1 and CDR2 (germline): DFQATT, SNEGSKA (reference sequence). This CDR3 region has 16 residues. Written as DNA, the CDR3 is TGCAGTGCTAGAGATACCCCCGCGACTGGAACCTACGAGCAGTACTTC. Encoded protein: CSARDTPATGTYEQYF.

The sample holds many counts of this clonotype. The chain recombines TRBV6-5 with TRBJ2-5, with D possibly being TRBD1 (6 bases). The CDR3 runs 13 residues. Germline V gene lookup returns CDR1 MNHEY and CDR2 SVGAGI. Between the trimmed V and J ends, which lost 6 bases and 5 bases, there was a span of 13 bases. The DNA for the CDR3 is TGTGCCAGCAGCCCACAGGGATGGGAGACCCAGTACTTC. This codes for CASSPQGWETQYF.

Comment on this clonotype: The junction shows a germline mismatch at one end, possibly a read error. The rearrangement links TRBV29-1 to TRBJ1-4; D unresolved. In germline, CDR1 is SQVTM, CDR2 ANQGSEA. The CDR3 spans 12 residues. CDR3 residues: CTVGDPNEELFF. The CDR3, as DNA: TGCACCGTTGGTGACCCCAATGAAGAACTGTTTTTT.

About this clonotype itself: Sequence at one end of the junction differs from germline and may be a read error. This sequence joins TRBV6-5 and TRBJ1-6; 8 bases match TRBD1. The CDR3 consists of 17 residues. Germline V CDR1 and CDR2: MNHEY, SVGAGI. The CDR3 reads CASSHSTGVFYNSPLHF. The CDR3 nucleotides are TGTGCCAGCAGTCACTCGACAGGGGTATTCTATAATTCACCCCTCCACTTT.

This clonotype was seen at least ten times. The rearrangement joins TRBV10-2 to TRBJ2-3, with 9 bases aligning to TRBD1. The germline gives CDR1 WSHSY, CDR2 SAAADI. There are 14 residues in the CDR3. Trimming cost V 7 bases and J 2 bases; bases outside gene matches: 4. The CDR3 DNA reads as TGCGCCAGCACCCGGACAGGGGTCACAGATACGCAGTATTTT. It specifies CASTRTGVTDTQYF.

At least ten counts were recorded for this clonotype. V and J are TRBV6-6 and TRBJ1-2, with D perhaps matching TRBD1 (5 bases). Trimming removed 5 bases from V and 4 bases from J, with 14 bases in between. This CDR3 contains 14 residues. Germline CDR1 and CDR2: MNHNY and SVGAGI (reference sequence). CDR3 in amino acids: CASSPIGGLYGYTF. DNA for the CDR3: TGTGCCAGCAGTCCCATCGGGGGACTCTATGGCTACACCTTC.

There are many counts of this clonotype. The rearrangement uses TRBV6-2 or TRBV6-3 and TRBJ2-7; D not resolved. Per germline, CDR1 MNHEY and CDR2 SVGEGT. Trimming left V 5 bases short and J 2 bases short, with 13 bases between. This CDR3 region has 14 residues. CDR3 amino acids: CASSPPRLAYEQYF. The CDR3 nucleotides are TGTGCCAGCAGTCCTCCACGGTTGGCCTACGAGCAGTACTTC.

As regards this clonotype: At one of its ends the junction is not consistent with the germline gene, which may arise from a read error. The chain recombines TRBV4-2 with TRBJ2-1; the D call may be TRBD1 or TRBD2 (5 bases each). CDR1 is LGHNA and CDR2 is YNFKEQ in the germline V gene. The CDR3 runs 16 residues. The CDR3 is CASGQDPGSSYNEQFF. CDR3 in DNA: TGTGCCAGCGGCCAAGATCCAGGGAGTTCCTACAATGAGCAGTTCTTC.

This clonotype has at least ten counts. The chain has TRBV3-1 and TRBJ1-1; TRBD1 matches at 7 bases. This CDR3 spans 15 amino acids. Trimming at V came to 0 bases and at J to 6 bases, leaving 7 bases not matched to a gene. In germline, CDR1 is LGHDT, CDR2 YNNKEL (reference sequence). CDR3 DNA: TGTGCCAGCAGCCAAGATCTAGGGGGCTTAGCTGAAGCTTTCTTT. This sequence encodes CASSQDLGGLAEAFF.

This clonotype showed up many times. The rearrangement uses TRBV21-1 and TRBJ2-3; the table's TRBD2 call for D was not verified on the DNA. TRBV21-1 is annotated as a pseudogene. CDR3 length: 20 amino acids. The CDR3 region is CASSKKWGLAGGRRTDTQYF. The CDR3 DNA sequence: TGTGCCAGCAGCAAAAAATGGGGACTAGCGGGAGGGCGTCGCACAGATACGCAGTATTTT.

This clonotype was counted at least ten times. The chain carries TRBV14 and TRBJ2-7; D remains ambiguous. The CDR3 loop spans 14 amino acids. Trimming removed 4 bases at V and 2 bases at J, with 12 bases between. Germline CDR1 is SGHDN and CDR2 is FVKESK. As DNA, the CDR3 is TGTGCCAGCAGCCGGGATCAGGAGCCCTACGAGCAGTACTTC. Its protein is CASSRDQEPYEQYF.

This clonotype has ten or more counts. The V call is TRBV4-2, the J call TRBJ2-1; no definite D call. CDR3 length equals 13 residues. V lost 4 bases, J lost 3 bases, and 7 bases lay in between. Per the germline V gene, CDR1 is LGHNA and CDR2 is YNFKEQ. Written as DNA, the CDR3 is TGTGCCAGCAGCCGACGAGTCTACAATGAGCAGTTCTTC. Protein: CASSRRVYNEQFF.

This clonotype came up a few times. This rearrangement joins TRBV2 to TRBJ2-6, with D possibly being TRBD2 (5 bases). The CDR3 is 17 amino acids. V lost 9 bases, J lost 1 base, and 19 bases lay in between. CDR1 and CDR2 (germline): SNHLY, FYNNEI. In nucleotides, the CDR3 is TGTGCCAGGAGGGCCAGGTCCGAGGTGTCTGGGGCCAACGTCCTGACTTTC. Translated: CARRARSEVSGANVLTF.

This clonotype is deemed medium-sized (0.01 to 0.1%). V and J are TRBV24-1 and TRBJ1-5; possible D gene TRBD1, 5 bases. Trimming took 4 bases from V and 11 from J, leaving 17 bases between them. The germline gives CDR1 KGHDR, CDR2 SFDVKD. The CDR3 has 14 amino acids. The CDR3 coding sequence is TGTGCCACCAGTGAAACCGGGGCCCCGGTAGCCCAGCATTTT. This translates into CATSETGAPVAQHF.

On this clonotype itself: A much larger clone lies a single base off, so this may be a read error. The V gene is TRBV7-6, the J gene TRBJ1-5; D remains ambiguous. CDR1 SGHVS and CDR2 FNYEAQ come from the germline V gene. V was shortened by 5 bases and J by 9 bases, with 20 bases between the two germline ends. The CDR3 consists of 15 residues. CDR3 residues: CASSPRPGPDRPQHF. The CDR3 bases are TGTGCCAGCAGCCCAAGACCAGGACCAGATCGGCCCCAGCATTTT.

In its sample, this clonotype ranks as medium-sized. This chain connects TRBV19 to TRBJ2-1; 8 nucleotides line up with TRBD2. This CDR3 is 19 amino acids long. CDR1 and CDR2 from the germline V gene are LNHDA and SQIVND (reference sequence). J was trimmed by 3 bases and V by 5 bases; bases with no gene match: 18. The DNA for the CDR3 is TGTGCCAGTAGTCCCGGTAGCGGGAACCCCGGGCCCCTCTACAATGAGCAGTTCTTC. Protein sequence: CASSPGSGNPGPLYNEQFF.

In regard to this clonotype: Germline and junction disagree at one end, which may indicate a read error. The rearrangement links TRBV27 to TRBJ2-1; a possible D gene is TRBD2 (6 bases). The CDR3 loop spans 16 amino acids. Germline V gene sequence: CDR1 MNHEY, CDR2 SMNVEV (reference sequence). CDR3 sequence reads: CASSLLTGVSYNEQSF. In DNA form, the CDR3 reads TGTGCCAGCAGTTTATTAACGGGAGTATCCTACAATGAGCAGTCCTTC.

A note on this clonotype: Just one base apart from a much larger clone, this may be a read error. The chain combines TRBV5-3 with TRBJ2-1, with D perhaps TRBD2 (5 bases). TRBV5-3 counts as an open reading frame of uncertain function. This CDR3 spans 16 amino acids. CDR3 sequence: CASSPWSPSSYNEQLF. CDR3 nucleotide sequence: TGTGCCAGCAGCCCGTGGAGCCCTAGCTCCTACAATGAGCAGCTCTTC.

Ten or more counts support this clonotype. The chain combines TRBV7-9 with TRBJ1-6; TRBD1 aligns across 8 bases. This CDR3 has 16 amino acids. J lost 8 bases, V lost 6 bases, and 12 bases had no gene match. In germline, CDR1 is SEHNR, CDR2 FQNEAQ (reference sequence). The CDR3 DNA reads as TGTGCCAGCAGACAGAACGGACAGGGCCTGGATTCACCCCTCCACTTT. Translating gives CASRQNGQGLDSPLHF.

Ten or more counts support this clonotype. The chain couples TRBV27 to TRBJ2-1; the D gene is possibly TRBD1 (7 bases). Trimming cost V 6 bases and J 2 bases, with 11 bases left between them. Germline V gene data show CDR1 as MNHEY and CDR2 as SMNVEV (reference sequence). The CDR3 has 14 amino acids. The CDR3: CASREGAPYNEQFF. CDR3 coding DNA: TGTGCCAGCAGGGAGGGGGCCCCCTACAATGAGCAGTTCTTC.

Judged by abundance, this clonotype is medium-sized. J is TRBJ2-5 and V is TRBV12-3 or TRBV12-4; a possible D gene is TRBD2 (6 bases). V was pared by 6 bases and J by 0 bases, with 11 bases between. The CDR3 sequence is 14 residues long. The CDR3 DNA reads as TGTGCCAGCAGGGAAAGGGACTACCAAGAGACCCAGTACTTC. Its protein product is CASRERDYQETQYF.

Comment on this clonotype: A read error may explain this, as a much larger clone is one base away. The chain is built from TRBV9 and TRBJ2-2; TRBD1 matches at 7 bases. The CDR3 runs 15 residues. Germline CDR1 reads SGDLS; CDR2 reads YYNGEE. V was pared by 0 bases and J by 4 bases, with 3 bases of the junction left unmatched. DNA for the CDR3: TGTGCCAGCAGCGTAGAAGCAGGGGGCACCGGGGAGCTGTTTTTT. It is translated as CASSVEAGGTGELFF.